This T cell receptor beta chain was captured by sequencing in a study of shared clonotypes between healthy human individuals. Only Caucasian adults living in Nashville, Tennessee made up the donor group. General study results and limits: Only a few donors were included, so the genetic and exposure-history diversity represented was limited.

The CDR3 runs 11 residues. Germline assignment: CDR1 MNHEY and CDR2 SMNVEV (reference sequence). V dropped 5 bases and J dropped 2 bases, with 4 bases sitting between them. Here immunoSEQ multiplex PCR was the method, and the copy in TCRdb shows in-frame clones only, minus some. The table has roughly 2,500,000 clones, 80% to 95% seen once; the top ten hold around 0.4%. A word on this clone: Its specificity is unknown.

The rearrangement uses TRBV27 and TRBJ2-7; D not resolved. Sequencing used naive CD4+ T cells from PBMCs. Subset noted: CD45RA+ positively selected. The TCR sequence derives from a young man in good health. Some clones in this sample may be carry-over from other donors' samples. Here the CDR3 reads CASSTPYEQYF. Written as DNA, the CDR3 is TGTGCCAGCAGTACTCCCTACGAGCAGTACTTC.